This TCR beta chain is from a study of technical replicates of blood from a handful of donors. CDR3 length: 16 amino acids. Only in-frame clones appear in the TCRdb table, and some are missing; sequencing was by immunoSEQ multiplex PCR. The sample lists tens of thousands of clones, approximately 94% seen once, with 0.2% to 0.3% in the top ten. The clonotype comes from a human donor in good health. The sequenced sample was T cells isolated from PBMCs. The rearrangement joins TRBV12-2 to TRBJ2-2; TRBD2 is taken as the D call from the table, unchecked against the DNA. TRBV12-2 is tagged as a pseudogene. CDR3 sequence: CASRSSYGGSTGELFF. CDR3 in DNA: TGTGCAAGTCGCTCTTCCTACGGGGGAAGTACCGGGGAGCTGTTTTTT.